Listed below are T cell receptor beta chains from one sample, sequenced in a study of cytomegalovirus exposure and HLA in healthy donors. Assay: immunoSEQ multiplex PCR; the TCRdb copy retains only in-frame clones and omits some. The sample lists approximately 140,000 clones, 70% to 80% occurring once. Sequencing was performed on PBMCs. The receptors come from a woman in her forties or fifties in good health and CMV-seropositive. Both conserved end residues are part of each CDR3. A D gene is named only where the DNA matches it firmly. Rows give clone size only sometimes, using once, few, many, or a class for an expanded clone.

V gene: TRBV7-2; J gene: TRBJ2-3; CDR3 length: 14; D gene: .; clone size: few; CDR3 protein: CASSPRLGADTQYF; CDR3 DNA: TGTGCCAGCAGCCCTAGACTAGGAGCAGATACGCAGTATTTT
V gene: TRBV28; J gene: TRBJ1-1; CDR3 length: 13; D gene: .; clone size: few; CDR3 protein: CASSWGANTEAFF; CDR3 DNA: TGTGCCAGCAGTTGGGGAGCGAACACTGAAGCTTTCTTT
V gene: TRBV6-5; J gene: TRBJ2-7; CDR3 length: 13; D gene: TRBD1; clone size: once; CDR3 protein: CASRSGQDYEQYF; CDR3 DNA: TGTGCCAGCAGATCTGGACAGGACTACGAGCAGTACTTC
V gene: TRBV5-1; J gene: TRBJ1-5; CDR3 length: 15; D gene: .; clone size: .; CDR3 protein: CASSLGVGGNQPQHF; CDR3 DNA: TGCGCCAGCAGCTTGGGGGTAGGAGGCAATCAGCCCCAGCATTTT
V gene: TRBV6-1; J gene: TRBJ2-7; CDR3 length: 13; D gene: .; clone size: .; CDR3 protein: CASSGRRGYEQYF; CDR3 DNA: TGTGCCAGCAGTGGTCGCAGGGGTTACGAGCAGTACTTC
V gene: TRBV5-1; J gene: TRBJ1-3; CDR3 length: 17; D gene: .; clone size: .; CDR3 protein: CASSSRDSAFFGNTIYF; CDR3 DNA: .
V gene: TRBV7-3; J gene: TRBJ2-1; CDR3 length: 15; D gene: TRBD2; clone size: .; CDR3 protein: CASSLRGGVYNEQFF; CDR3 DNA: TGTGCCAGCAGCTTAAGGGGGGGGGTTTACAATGAGCAGTTCTTC
V gene: TRBV19; J gene: TRBJ1-4; CDR3 length: 15; D gene: TRBD1; clone size: .; CDR3 protein: CASSVTGGSNEKLFF; CDR3 DNA: TGTGCCAGTAGTGTCACAGGGGGCTCTAATGAAAAACTGTTTTTT
V gene: TRBV11-2; J gene: TRBJ1-2; CDR3 length: 13; D gene: TRBD1; clone size: .; CDR3 protein: CASSPDREYGYTF; CDR3 DNA: TGTGCCAGCAGCCCCGACAGGGAGTATGGCTACACCTTC
V gene: TRBV28; J gene: TRBJ1-6; CDR3 length: 12; D gene: .; clone size: .; CDR3 protein: CASSRWNSPLHF; CDR3 DNA: TGTGCCAGCAGTCGGTGGAATTCACCCCTCCACTTT
V gene: TRBV5-1; J gene: TRBJ2-7; CDR3 length: 12; D gene: .; clone size: once; CDR3 protein: CASSPPGLEQYF; CDR3 DNA: TGCGCCAGCAGCCCGCCCGGACTAGAGCAGTACTTC
V gene: TRBV7-9; J gene: TRBJ1-2; CDR3 length: 15; D gene: .; clone size: few; CDR3 protein: CASSLRGSTNYGYTF; CDR3 DNA: TGTGCCAGCAGCTTACGGGGTTCGACGAACTATGGCTACACCTTC
V gene: TRBV18; J gene: TRBJ2-3; CDR3 length: 14; D gene: TRBD2; clone size: .; CDR3 protein: CASSLAGVTDTQYF; CDR3 DNA: TGTGCCAGCTCACTAGCGGGGGTCACAGATACGCAGTATTTT
V gene: TRBV29-1; J gene: TRBJ2-7; CDR3 length: 12; D gene: .; clone size: few; CDR3 protein: CSVVKSSYEQYF; CDR3 DNA: TGCAGCGTTGTGAAGAGCTCCTACGAGCAGTACTTC
V gene: TRBV28; J gene: TRBJ1-3; CDR3 length: 15; D gene: TRBD1; clone size: .; CDR3 protein: CASSLLQGGGNTIYF; CDR3 DNA: TGTGCCAGCAGTTTATTACAGGGGGGTGGAAACACCATATATTTT
V gene: TRBV5-1; J gene: TRBJ1-5; CDR3 length: 14; D gene: .; clone size: .; CDR3 protein: CASSAGVGNQPQHF; CDR3 DNA: TGCGCCAGCAGCGCAGGGGTAGGCAATCAGCCCCAGCATTTT
V gene: TRBV5-1; J gene: TRBJ2-2; CDR3 length: 14; D gene: .; clone size: .; CDR3 protein: CGSREEVNTGELFF; CDR3 DNA: TGCGGCTCCAGGGAGGAAGTGAACACCGGGGAGCTGTTTTTT
V gene: TRBV11-3; J gene: TRBJ1-1; CDR3 length: 14; D gene: .; clone size: .; CDR3 protein: CASSLEGSSTEAFF; CDR3 DNA: TGTGCCAGCAGCTTAGAGGGCTCCAGCACTGAAGCTTTCTTT
V gene: TRBV5-1; J gene: TRBJ1-1; CDR3 length: 15; D gene: TRBD1; clone size: .; CDR3 protein: CASSFGQGMRTEAFF; CDR3 DNA: TGCGCCAGCAGCTTTGGACAGGGTATGAGGACTGAAGCTTTCTTT
V gene: TRBV4-1; J gene: TRBJ2-3; CDR3 length: 17; D gene: TRBD2; clone size: few; CDR3 protein: CASSQKLAGGNTDTQYF; CDR3 DNA: TGCGCCAGCAGCCAAAAACTAGCGGGGGGTAACACAGATACGCAGTATTTT
V gene: TRBV19; J gene: TRBJ1-5; CDR3 length: 16; D gene: .; clone size: .; CDR3 protein: CASSIFTLGGNQPQHF; CDR3 DNA: TGTGCCAGTAGTATATTCACCCTGGGCGGCAATCAGCCCCAGCATTTT
V gene: TRBV7-2; J gene: TRBJ2-7; CDR3 length: 12; D gene: .; clone size: .; CDR3 protein: CASSLLIYEQYF; CDR3 DNA: TGTGCCAGCAGCCTCCTTATATACGAGCAGTACTTC
V gene: TRBV7-9; J gene: TRBJ1-1; CDR3 length: 15; D gene: .; clone size: .; CDR3 protein: CASSPIAGTDAEAFF; CDR3 DNA: TGTGCCAGCAGCCCCATTGCGGGGACGGACGCTGAAGCTTTCTTT
V gene: TRBV6-6; J gene: TRBJ1-2; CDR3 length: 15; D gene: TRBD1; clone size: .; CDR3 protein: CASSYGTDSNYGYTF; CDR3 DNA: TGTGCCAGCAGTTACGGGACAGACTCTAACTATGGCTACACCTTC